A selection of T cell receptor beta chains follows, all from one sample in a study of cytomegalovirus exposure and HLA in healthy donors. The repertoire was sequenced with immunoSEQ multiplex PCR; TCRdb's copy has only in-frame clones and lacks some. The table records fewer than 150,000 clones, roughly 90% of them present only once. Sequencing was carried out using PBMCs. The source is a man aged 25 to 40 in good health and CMV-seronegative. CDR3s include the opening cysteine and the closing phenylalanine or tryptophan. D genes are given only for firm matches.

V: TRBV6-5; J: TRBJ1-1; D: -; CDR3: CASRGLTGTNTEAFF
V: TRBV30; J: TRBJ1-1; D: -; CDR3: CAWRAGNTEAFF
V: TRBV6-6; J: TRBJ1-6; D: -; CDR3: CASSQTGDNSPLHF
V: TRBV18; J: TRBJ2-1; D: TRBD2; CDR3: CASSYGLADYNEQFF
V: TRBV29-1; J: TRBJ1-2; D: TRBD1; CDR3: CSVVPGQGYYGYTF
V: TRBV7-2; J: TRBJ2-1; D: TRBD1; CDR3: CASSIVGTAYNEQFF
V: TRBV6-5; J: TRBJ1-1; D: -; CDR3: CASRSSGLQAFF
V: TRBV27; J: TRBJ1-1; D: -; CDR3: CASSLGGYGTEAFF
V: TRBV7-8; J: TRBJ2-7; D: TRBD2; CDR3: CASRILRGRLGDEQYF
V: TRBV5-1; J: TRBJ2-1; D: TRBD2; CDR3: CASSYGLAGNNEQFF
V: TRBV27; J: TRBJ1-5; D: TRBD1; CDR3: CASSLRAGTGVAGGQHF
V: TRBV5-1; J: TRBJ2-7; D: TRBD1; CDR3: CASSPGQGFYEQYF
V: TRBV9; J: TRBJ2-7; D: -; CDR3: CASSVEPTPLKEQYF
V: TRBV19; J: TRBJ2-1; D: TRBD2; CDR3: CASSNPRLAGWVEQFF
V: TRBV5-5; J: TRBJ1-2; D: TRBD1; CDR3: CASSYGQGAPYGYTF
V: TRBV7-2; J: TRBJ2-3; D: -; CDR3: CASSISRSTDTQYF
V: TRBV7-9; J: TRBJ1-2; D: -; CDR3: CASSLGQARYGYTF
V: TRBV6-5; J: TRBJ2-7; D: -; CDR3: CAVTTTSYEQYF
V: TRBV27; J: TRBJ2-1; D: TRBD1; CDR3: CASRRTGVNEQFF
V: TRBV19; J: TRBJ1-2; D: TRBD1; CDR3: CASSAASTGGDGYTF
V: TRBV19; J: TRBJ1-3; D: TRBD1; CDR3: CASDRGENTIYF
V: TRBV10-1; J: TRBJ2-2; D: -; CDR3: CASSESAKGAGELFF
V: TRBV13; J: TRBJ2-1; D: TRBD2; CDR3: CASTLGGEEYNEQFF
V: TRBV14; J: TRBJ2-1; D: TRBD2; CDR3: CASSQVSLAGADEQFF
V: TRBV5-4; J: TRBJ2-5; D: -; CDR3: CASSGFSGEAQYF
V: TRBV6-5; J: TRBJ1-3; D: -; CDR3: CASSSPFNGNTIYF
V: TRBV6-4; J: TRBJ2-7; D: TRBD2; CDR3: CASSVAGGPSYEQYF
V: TRBV2; J: TRBJ2-5; D: -; CDR3: CASSEGAGSIETQYF
V: TRBV7-6; J: TRBJ2-1; D: -; CDR3: CASSLEHVARSSYNEQFF
V: TRBV6-5; J: TRBJ1-2; D: -; CDR3: CATGTSRGYTF
V: TRBV11-2; J: TRBJ2-5; D: -; CDR3: CASSLQRAAETQYF
V: TRBV12-5; J: TRBJ1-1; D: TRBD1; CDR3: CASGLQGASAEAFF
V: TRBV30; J: TRBJ1-4; D: TRBD1; CDR3: CAGNLDRGRRLEKLFF
V: TRBV19; J: TRBJ2-3; D: TRBD1; CDR3: CASSIDVAGGGTDTQYF
V: TRBV27; J: TRBJ2-7; D: -; CDR3: CASSLTGREQYF
V: TRBV23-1; J: TRBJ2-3; D: -; CDR3: CASSQSRRGRADTQYF
V: TRBV6-1; J: TRBJ2-2; D: TRBD1; CDR3: CASRGQGWELFF
V: TRBV15; J: TRBJ1-1; D: TRBD1; CDR3: CATSRDPGDRGPDTEAFF
V: TRBV6-5; J: TRBJ2-7; D: -; CDR3: CASSSSGRGYEQYF
V: TRBV5-1; J: TRBJ2-1; D: TRBD2; CDR3: CASSLDSSGKGSEQFF
V: TRBV7-2; J: TRBJ1-4; D: -; CDR3: CASSLAGHSEKLFF
V: TRBV2; J: TRBJ1-4; D: TRBD1; CDR3: CASSGGQWTEKLFF
V: TRBV7-9; J: TRBJ2-5; D: -; CDR3: CASSLLQGTQETQYF
V: TRBV5-1; J: TRBJ2-3; D: -; CDR3: CASSLNREKVTDTQYF
V: TRBV5-6; J: TRBJ1-1; D: TRBD1; CDR3: CASSLVGGRDTEAFF
V: TRBV6-1; J: TRBJ2-7; D: TRBD1; CDR3: CASSEWGTGSYEQYF
V: TRBV4-3; J: TRBJ1-6; D: -; CDR3: CASSEVSSYNSPLHF
V: TRBV2; J: TRBJ1-1; D: -; CDR3: CASSDPSEVRAFF
V: TRBV14; J: TRBJ2-2; D: TRBD1; CDR3: CASSPRTGMNTGELFF
V: TRBV7-9; J: TRBJ1-1; D: TRBD1; CDR3: CASRQGALNTEAFF
V: TRBV2; J: TRBJ1-1; D: -; CDR3: CASRKIQSRDTEAFF
V: TRBV11-2; J: TRBJ2-2; D: TRBD1; CDR3: CASSLNRGSTGELFF
V: TRBV10-2; J: TRBJ1-1; D: -; CDR3: CAVLISGQQNTEAFF
V: TRBV6-6; J: TRBJ2-2; D: -; CDR3: CASSYTRDAGELFF
V: TRBV10-3; J: TRBJ2-7; D: -; CDR3: CAMGSRRYEQYF